Below are 5 T cell receptor gamma chains sequenced from a single sample in a study of gamma-delta chains in newborns, infants, children. TCRdb redid the clone calls on the reads with CATT. The data hold over 950 gamma-chain clones, with around 2.5% observed a single time. Sequencing used blood. All receptors derive from a child who was a newborn, infant or young child, either healthy, febrile or measles-vaccinated (not recorded which).

Note on this clone: This DNA's translation and the protein TCRdb lists, from a much larger clone, do not match at residues 3 and 6, likely due to a read error; the protein shown is translated from the DNA. The chain employs TRGV2 and TRGJP2. This CDR3 contains 15 residues. CDR1 is EGSNGY, CDR2 YDSYNSKV, per germline. CDR3 bases: TGTGCCGCCTGGGACAGGCATAGTAGTGATTGGATCAAGACGTTT. Amino acid sequence: CAAWDRHSSDWIKTF.

This clone is medium-sized (0.01 to 0.1%) in the sample. A read error is possible here, since a much larger clone lies one base away. V and J are TRGV9 and TRGJP. The CDR3 is 16 amino acids. V was pared by 3 bases and J by 4 bases, with 3 bases of the junction left unmatched. Germline assignment: CDR1 GITISATS and CDR2 ISYDGTV (reference sequence). CDR3 in amino acids: CALWESQELGKKIKVF. Here the CDR3 DNA reads TGTGCCTTGTGGGAGTCTCAAGAGTTGGGCAAAAAAATCAAGGTATTT.

A few counts support this clone. A far larger clone is one nucleotide away, so this likely arose from a read error. Here the CDR3 DNA reads TGTGCCTTGTGGGGGGTGGGGCAAGAGTTGGGCAAAAAAATCAAGGTATTT. This gives the protein CALWGVGQELGKKIKVF. The V call is TRGV9, the J call TRGJP. This CDR3 is built from 17 residues. Germline assignment: CDR1 GITISATS and CDR2 ISYDGTV (reference sequence).

This clone was seen more than once but under ten times. This DNA's translation differs at residue 10 from TCRdb's protein, which comes from a much larger clone; a read error is likely, and the protein shown is translated from the DNA. The chain couples TRGV3 to TRGJ1 or TRGJ2. J lost 8 bases, V lost 0 bases, and 10 bases had no gene match. The CDR3 loop spans 14 amino acids. From germline, CDR1 is VTNTFY and CDR2 YDVSTARD (reference sequence). CDR3 sequence: CATWDRPGYHKKLF. CDR3 sequence (DNA): TGTGCCACCTGGGACAGGCCGGGGTATCATAAGAAACTCTTT.

Points on this clone: The protein TCRdb lists belongs to a much larger clone and differs from this DNA's translation at residue 6, which points to a read error; the protein shown is made from the DNA. This chain connects TRGV8 to TRGJ1 or TRGJ2. Germline CDR1 VENAVY, CDR2 YDSYNSRV. V lost 3 bases, J lost 3 bases, and 5 bases stayed unmatched. This CDR3 has 13 amino acids. In DNA, the CDR3 is TGTGCCACCTGGGATGGGCCTTATTATAAGAAACTCTTT. It yields the protein CATWDGPYYKKLF.